One sample yielded the 11 T cell receptor beta chains listed below, sequenced in a study of blood T cell repertoires in COVID-19. Produced via immunoSEQ multiplex PCR; TCRdb's table is partial and in-frame only. The top ten hold approximately 1% of the sample, which has 300,000 to 400,000 clones, 85% to 90% seen once. Sequenced material: PBMCs or T cells enriched from blood (not recorded which). These receptors came from a man between 18 and 35 years old who had recovered from COVID-19.

The chain joins TRBV15 to TRBJ2-7; D ambiguous. V shed 1 base and J shed 3 bases, with 16 bases lying between them. CDR1 LNHNV and CDR2 YYDKDF come from the germline V gene (reference sequence). The CDR3 extends over 16 amino acids. CDR3 amino acids: CATSRARPAGYYEQYF. CDR3 coding DNA: TGTGCCACCAGCAGAGCCCGTCCCGCCGGGTACTACGAGCAGTACTTC.

This clone was counted between two and nine times. This chain uses TRBV11-2 with TRBJ2-1, with 10 bases aligning to TRBD2. The V gene's germline CDR1 is SGHAT and CDR2 FQNNGV. The CDR3 is 19 amino acids. With 1 base clipped from V and 8 bases from J, the junction kept 17 bases outside the gene matches. CDR3 in amino acids: CASSLGTLSSGRWFDEQFF. The CDR3 DNA is TGTGCCAGCAGCTTAGGAACCCTTAGTAGCGGGAGGTGGTTCGATGAGCAGTTCTTC.

This chain uses TRBV5-1 with TRBJ2-3, with TRBD2 matching 8 bases. This CDR3 contains 16 residues. The germline gives CDR1 SGHRS, CDR2 YFSETQ. The V and J ends lost 0 bases and 6 bases, in that order; junction bases with no gene match: 9. CDR3 bases: TGCGCCAGCAGCTTGGCCGGTTCAGCGGGGGTCGATACGCAGTATTTT. As protein: CASSLAGSAGVDTQYF.

The chain uses TRBV19 and TRBJ1-4, with D tentatively TRBD1 (6 bases). The germline V gene has CDR1 LNHDA and CDR2 SQIVND (reference sequence). V was cut by 6 bases and J by 3 bases, with 11 bases left in between. This CDR3 has 14 amino acids. The CDR3 DNA follows: TGTGCCAGTAGCCACAGGGAAGCTAATGAAAAACTGTTTTTT. Translation gives CASSHREANEKLFF.

This clone has just one count. The CDR3 DNA sequence: TGCGCCAGCAGCTTCAACGGGAACACTGAAGCTTTCTTT. It translates to CASSFNGNTEAFF. The chain uses TRBV5-1 and TRBJ1-1; D is undetermined. The germline gives CDR1 SGHRS, CDR2 YFSETQ. Trimming removed 2 bases at V and 1 base at J, with 6 bases between. This CDR3 contains 13 residues.

This chain uses TRBV4-1 with TRBJ1-3, with 9 bases that match TRBD1. V lost 4 bases to trimming and J lost 4 bases; unmatched junction nucleotides: 14. The CDR3 extends over 18 amino acids. Germline assignment: CDR1 MGHRA and CDR2 YSYEKL. CDR3 sequence (DNA): TGCGCCAGCAGCCTACAAACGCCTCCTGGGACAGGGGGAAACACCATATATTTT. This sequence encodes CASSLQTPPGTGGNTIYF.

Of note for this clone: The same CDR3 is also encoded by other DNA sequences in this sample. CDR3 in amino acids: CASSGGGGQPQHF. CDR3 DNA: TGTGCCAGTAGTGGAGGGGGCGGACAGCCCCAGCATTTT. The J gene is TRBJ1-5, the V gene TRBV19, with TRBD1 matching over 7 bases. The ends lost 5 bases at V and 7 bases at J; junction bases unmatched: 5. The CDR3 consists of 13 residues. In germline, CDR1 is LNHDA, CDR2 SQIVND (reference sequence).

The genes are TRBV5-4 and TRBJ2-7, with D unclear. The V gene lost 4 bases and the J gene lost 3 bases, with 11 bases spanning the gap. The CDR3 has 13 residues. From germline, CDR1 is SGHNT and CDR2 YYREEE (reference sequence). The CDR3 protein is CASSPQNGYEQYF. CDR3 nucleotides: TGTGCCAGCAGCCCACAGAACGGCTACGAGCAGTACTTC. The variable domain in full, with the rest retrieved from reference TRBV5-4 and TRBJ2-7, is ETGVTQSPTHLIKTRGQQVTLRCSSQSGHNTVSWYQQALGQGPQFIFQYYREEENGRGNFPPRFSGLQFPNYSSELNVNALELDDSALYLCASSPQNGYEQYFGPGTRLTVT.

V gene TRBV12-3 or TRBV12-4 combines with J gene TRBJ1-2; D gene unclear. The length of the CDR3 is 13 residues. The V and J ends lost 1 base and 8 bases respectively, with 11 bases between them. This CDR3 is CASSLVGESGYTF. The CDR3 DNA reads as TGTGCCAGCAGTTTAGTGGGAGAGAGCGGCTACACCTTC.

This chain connects TRBV6-5 to TRBJ2-7; weak D call: TRBD2 (6 bases). This CDR3 has 13 residues. Germline values: CDR1 MNHEY, CDR2 SVGAGI. V was pared by 6 bases and J by 2 bases, with 11 bases between. The CDR3 DNA reads as TGTGCCAGCAGGCGGGACCTCCCCTACGAGCAGTACTTC. This encodes CASRRDLPYEQYF.

The rearrangement links TRBV4-1 to TRBJ1-1, with 9 bases that match TRBD1. J gave up 5 bases and V 2 bases, and 6 bases lay outside the gene matches. This CDR3 has 15 residues. In germline, CDR1 is MGHRA, CDR2 YSYEKL. The CDR3 reads CASSQSGTGSTEAFF. CDR3 DNA: TGCGCCAGCAGCCAATCCGGGACAGGGTCGACTGAAGCTTTCTTT.